The 24 T cell receptor beta chains given below trace back to one sample, sequenced in a study of blood T cell repertoires in COVID-19. Generated by immunoSEQ multiplex PCR, the TCRdb table keeps only in-frame clones and is missing some. The data contain hundreds of thousands of clones, about 90% of them seen just once; the ten biggest clones take up around 3.3%. Sequencing used peripheral blood. All receptors derive from a woman between 18 and 29 years old who had recovered from COVID-19.

The V gene is TRBV20-1, the J gene TRBJ1-2; D possibly corresponds to TRBD1 (6 bases). The V end lost 6 bases, the J end lost 7 bases, and 12 bases lay between the germline ends. The CDR3 runs 11 residues. Per the germline V gene, CDR1 is DFQATT and CDR2 is SNEGSKA (reference sequence). The CDR3 here is CSALTDSGYTF. The CDR3 bases are TGCAGTGCCCTAACGGACAGTGGCTACACCTTC.

J is TRBJ2-4 and V is TRBV7-9; D is perhaps TRBD1 (5 bases). The CDR3 loop spans 16 amino acids. Germline CDR1 is SEHNR and CDR2 is FQNEAQ (reference sequence). V gave up 5 bases and J gave up 3 bases, with 17 bases separating them. CDR3 protein: CASSPPGIRDKNIQYF. In DNA, the CDR3 is TGTGCCAGCAGCCCTCCAGGGATCAGAGACAAAAACATTCAGTACTTC.

The J gene is TRBJ1-1, the V gene TRBV11-3; 7 bases align to TRBD1. The CDR3 covers 16 residues. The ends lost 5 bases at V and 3 bases at J; junction bases unmatched: 12. CDR1 SGHNT and CDR2 YENEEA come from the germline V gene. CDR3 region: CASSVRSGGGDTEAFF. CDR3 sequence (DNA): TGTGCCAGCAGCGTACGCAGTGGAGGGGGCGACACTGAAGCTTTCTTT.

This clone was observed a single time. This chain links TRBV5-1 with TRBJ2-2; 9 bases are a match to TRBD2. The junction had 3 bases not matched to a gene; V was cut back by 1 base and J by 5 bases. Germline assignment: CDR1 SGHRS and CDR2 YFSETQ. The CDR3 covers 15 residues. This CDR3 reads CASSLSSGTTGELFF. CDR3 DNA sequence: TGCGCCAGCAGCTTGTCTAGCGGGACGACCGGGGAGCTGTTTTTT.

V is TRBV21-1 and J is TRBJ2-1; the table gives TRBD2 as D, unverified against the DNA. TRBV21-1 is a documented pseudogene. This CDR3 region has 21 residues. The DNA for the CDR3 is TGTGCCAGCAGCAAACGGACCTGGACTAGCGGGAGGGAGAACTCCTACAATGAGCAGTTCTTC. The encoded protein is CASSKRTWTSGRENSYNEQFF.

The CDR3 region is CASSLGGSQPQHF. The CDR3 nucleotides read TGTGCCAGCAGCCTCGGAGGGAGTCAGCCCCAGCATTTT. The chain is built from TRBV11-2 and TRBJ1-5; D unclear. V was trimmed by 5 bases and J by 6 bases, leaving 11 bases between them. Germline V lookup: CDR1 SGHAT, CDR2 FQNNGV. The CDR3 has 13 amino acids. The full variable domain, completed using reference TRBV11-2 and TRBJ1-5, is EAGVAQSPRYKIIEKRQSVAFWCNPISGHATLYWYQQILGQGPKLLIQFQNNGVVDDSQLPKDRFSAERLKGVDSTLKIQPAKLEDSAVYLCASSLGGSQPQHFGDGTRLSIL.

The CDR3 region has the DNA TGCGCCAGCAGCCAAGACCCAAGCAGGCGAAACATTCAGTACTTC. Protein: CASSQDPSRRNIQYF. The V and J genes are TRBV4-1 and TRBJ2-4; the D is unclear. CDR1 and CDR2 (germline): MGHRA, YSYEKL. Trimming pared 0 bases from V and 6 bases from J, leaving 12 bases between. CDR3 size: 15 residues.

This chain links TRBV5-4 with TRBJ2-5, with D perhaps matching TRBD2 (6 bases). CDR3 length: 15 residues. V dropped 4 bases and J dropped 0 bases, with 13 bases sitting between them. CDR1 is SGHNT, CDR2 YYREEE, per germline (reference sequence). CDR3 in amino acids: CASSLGGADQETQYF. CDR3 nucleotides: TGTGCCAGCAGCCTCGGGGGAGCGGACCAAGAGACCCAGTACTTC.

Only a few counts were recorded for this clone. The chain couples TRBV19 to TRBJ1-4, with TRBD1 identical over 7 bases. The junction had 3 bases not matched to a gene; V was cut back by 5 bases and J by 0 bases. The CDR3 is made up of 15 amino acids. Looked up from germline, CDR1 is LNHDA and CDR2 is SQIVND (reference sequence). The CDR3 DNA follows: TGTGCCAGTAGTCGTACAGGGGCAACTAATGAAAAACTGTTTTTT. This encodes CASSRTGATNEKLFF.

V and J are TRBV7-2 and TRBJ1-3; no clear D. CDR1 is SGHTA and CDR2 is FQGNSA in the germline V gene. Trimming cost V 3 bases and J 9 bases, with 12 bases left between them. The CDR3 totals 13 residues. CDR3 amino acids: CASSLGTQSTIYF. CDR3 bases: TGTGCCAGCAGCTTGGGTACACAGTCCACCATATATTTT.

The V and J genes are TRBV24-1 and TRBJ2-5; 7 nucleotides align to TRBD2. CDR1 and CDR2 from the germline V gene are KGHDR and SFDVKD. The CDR3 runs 16 residues. V was clipped by 5 bases and J by 5 bases; unmatched bases: 13. CDR3 sequence: CATSAMTSRSPETQYF. CDR3 coding DNA: TGTGCCACCAGTGCCATGACTAGCCGGTCCCCCGAGACCCAGTACTTC.

CDR3: CASIPSIRGGTDTQYF. In DNA form, the CDR3 reads TGTGCCAGCATCCCATCCATTCGCGGGGGAACAGATACGCAGTATTTT. The V gene is TRBV28, the J gene TRBJ2-3; the match to TRBD2 covers 7 bases. The CDR3 contains 16 residues. V trimming: 7 bases; J trimming: 3 bases; junction bases outside the gene matches: 13. CDR1 is MDHEN, CDR2 SYDVKM, per germline.

This chain links TRBV5-4 with TRBJ1-2; D is possibly TRBD1 (5 bases). In germline, CDR1 is SGHNT, CDR2 YYREEE (reference sequence). V was trimmed by 0 bases and J by 8 bases, leaving 14 bases between them. The CDR3 is made up of 14 amino acids. The CDR3 reads CASSLETANVGYTF. Written as DNA, the CDR3 is TGTGCCAGCAGCTTGGAGACAGCCAACGTGGGCTACACCTTC.

This rearrangement joins TRBV10-3 to TRBJ1-1; D gene unclear. This CDR3 is 15 amino acids long. Trimming stripped 0 bases from V and 0 bases from J, with 8 bases between. The germline V gene has CDR1 ENHRY and CDR2 SYGVKD. The chain's CDR3 is CAISESQQLNTEAFF. CDR3 nucleotide sequence: TGTGCCATCAGTGAGTCACAGCAGCTGAACACTGAAGCTTTCTTT.

This chain joins TRBV29-1 and TRBJ1-6, with 7 bases lining up with TRBD1. Germline CDR1 and CDR2: SQVTM and ANQGSEA. This CDR3 is built from 14 residues. Trimming cost V 5 bases and J 9 bases; bases outside gene matches: 10. In DNA, the CDR3 is TGCAGCGTTCAGACAGGGAGGCTTGGTTCACCCCTCCACTTT. Translation: CSVQTGRLGSPLHF.

With respect to this clone: Other DNA sequences in this sample translate to the same CDR3. The chain joins TRBV29-1 to TRBJ2-1; the match to TRBD2 covers 10 bases. Germline CDR1 is SQVTM and CDR2 is ANQGSEA. The CDR3 is made up of 14 amino acids. V lost 4 bases and J lost 5; bases outside the gene matches: 5. CDR3 protein: CSVGWTSGNNEQFF. CDR3 DNA sequence: TGCAGCGTTGGATGGACTAGCGGTAACAATGAGCAGTTCTTC.

This clone was found once. The chain links TRBV7-2 to TRBJ1-1; D possibly corresponds to TRBD1 (5 bases). The germline V gene has CDR1 SGHTA and CDR2 FQGNSA. The V gene lost 1 base and the J gene lost 1 base, with 10 bases spanning the gap. The CDR3 sequence is 15 residues long. The CDR3, as DNA: TGTGCCAGCAGCTTAGTTGGGGCGGCGAACACTGAAGCTTTCTTT. Residues: CASSLVGAANTEAFF. Using reference TRBV7-2 and TRBJ1-1 for the parts outside the CDR3, the full variable domain is GAGVSQSPSNKVTEKGKDVELRCDPISGHTALYWYRQSLGQGLEFLIYFQGNSAPDKSGLPSDRFSAERTGGSVSTLTIQRTQQEDSAVYLCASSLVGAANTEAFFGQGTRLTVV.

The genes are TRBV25-1 and TRBJ1-1; TRBD1 agrees at 7 bases. The V segment lost 3 bases and the J segment 0 bases; nucleotides outside the gene matches: 7. Germline V gene lookup returns CDR1 MGHDK and CDR2 SYGVNS. The CDR3 loop spans 16 amino acids. The CDR3 nucleotides read TGTGCCAGCAGTGATAATCGGGACAGACTGAACACTGAAGCTTTCTTT. Protein sequence: CASSDNRDRLNTEAFF.

The V call is TRBV3-1 (or the pseudogene TRBV3-2), the J call TRBJ1-2; D unresolved. The CDR3 spans 15 residues. Germline loops: CDR1 LGHDT, CDR2 YNNKEL (reference sequence). V shed 4 bases and J shed 5 bases, with 17 bases lying between them. The CDR3 DNA follows: TGTGCCAGCAGCCTTAGCAGCGGGGAAGGATATGGCTACACCTTC. This sequence encodes CASSLSSGEGYGYTF.

The chain uses TRBV2 and TRBJ1-2, with TRBD1 identical over 10 bases. With V trimmed by 6 bases and J by 6 bases, 1 base remained unmatched. This CDR3 spans 12 amino acids. Germline V gene lookup returns CDR1 SNHLY and CDR2 FYNNEI. CDR3 sequence reads: CASSGTGDGYTF. CDR3 DNA: TGTGCCAGCAGCGGGACAGGGGATGGCTACACCTTC.

The chain carries TRBV5-1 and TRBJ1-1; 8 nucleotides line up with TRBD1. The CDR3 sequence is 16 residues long. After removal of 5 bases from V and 0 bases from J, the junction contained 9 bases not matched to a gene. Germline V gene lookup returns CDR1 SGHRS and CDR2 YFSETQ. CDR3 in amino acids: CASSSRTGQLNTEAFF. In DNA form, the CDR3 reads TGCGCCAGCAGTTCCCGGACAGGGCAGTTGAACACTGAAGCTTTCTTT.

V gene TRBV5-6 combines with J gene TRBJ2-5; the D gene is possibly TRBD2 (6 bases). The length of the CDR3 is 15 residues. With 2 bases removed from V and 4 bases from J, the gap between germline ends came to 15 bases. Per the germline V gene, CDR1 is SGHDT and CDR2 is YYEEEE. Here the CDR3 DNA reads TGTGCCAGCAGCTTCCCCGTAGGCGGGGCAGAGACCCAGTACTTC. This gives the protein CASSFPVGGAETQYF.

The chain combines TRBV7-9 with TRBJ2-1, with D possibly matching TRBD1 (6 bases). Germline V CDR1 and CDR2: SEHNR, FQNEAQ (reference sequence). The length of the CDR3 is 14 residues. V lost 1 base to trimming and J lost 6 bases, with 10 bases between them. CDR3 in DNA: TGTGCCAGCAGCTTAGTATCCAGGGGCAATGAGCAGTTCTTC. Translating it yields CASSLVSRGNEQFF.

The chain uses TRBV5-4 and TRBJ2-1; 11 bases line up with TRBD2. The V gene's germline CDR1 is SGHNT and CDR2 YYREEE (reference sequence). The V and J ends lost 4 bases and 6 bases, in that order; junction bases with no gene match: 6. The CDR3 spans 15 residues. The CDR3 DNA is TGTGCCAGCAGCAGTATACTAGCGGGAGTCAATGAGCAGTTCTTC. Protein product: CASSSILAGVNEQFF.